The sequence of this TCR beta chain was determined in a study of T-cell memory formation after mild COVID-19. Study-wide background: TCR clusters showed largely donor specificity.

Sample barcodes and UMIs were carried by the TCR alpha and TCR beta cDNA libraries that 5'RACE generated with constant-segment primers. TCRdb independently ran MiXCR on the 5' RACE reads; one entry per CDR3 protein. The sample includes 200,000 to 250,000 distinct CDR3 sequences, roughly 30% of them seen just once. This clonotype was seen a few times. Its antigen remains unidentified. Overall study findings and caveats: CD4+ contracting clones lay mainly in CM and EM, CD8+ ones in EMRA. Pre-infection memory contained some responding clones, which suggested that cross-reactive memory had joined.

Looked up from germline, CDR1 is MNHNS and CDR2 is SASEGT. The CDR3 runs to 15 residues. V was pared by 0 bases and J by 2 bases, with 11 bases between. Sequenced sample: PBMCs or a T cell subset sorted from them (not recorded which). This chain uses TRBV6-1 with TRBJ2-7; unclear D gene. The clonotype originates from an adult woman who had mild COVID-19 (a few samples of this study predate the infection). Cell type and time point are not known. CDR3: CASSEARGATYEQYF. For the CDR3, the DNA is TGTGCCAGCAGTGAAGCGCGAGGAGCGACCTACGAGCAGTACTTC.